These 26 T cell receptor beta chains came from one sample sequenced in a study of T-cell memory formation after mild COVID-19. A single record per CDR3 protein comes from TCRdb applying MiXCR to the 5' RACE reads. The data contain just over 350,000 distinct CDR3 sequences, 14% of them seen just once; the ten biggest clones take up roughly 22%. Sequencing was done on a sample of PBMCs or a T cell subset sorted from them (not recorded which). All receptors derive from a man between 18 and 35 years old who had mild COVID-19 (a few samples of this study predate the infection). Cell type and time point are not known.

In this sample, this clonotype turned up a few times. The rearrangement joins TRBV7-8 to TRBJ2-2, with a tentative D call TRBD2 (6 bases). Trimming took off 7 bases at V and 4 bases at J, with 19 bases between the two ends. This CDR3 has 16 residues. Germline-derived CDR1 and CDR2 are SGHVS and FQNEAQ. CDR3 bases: TGTGCCAGCACCCAAGGTGGGGCCGGGGGCACCGGGGAGCTGTTTTTT. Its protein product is CASTQGGAGGTGELFF.

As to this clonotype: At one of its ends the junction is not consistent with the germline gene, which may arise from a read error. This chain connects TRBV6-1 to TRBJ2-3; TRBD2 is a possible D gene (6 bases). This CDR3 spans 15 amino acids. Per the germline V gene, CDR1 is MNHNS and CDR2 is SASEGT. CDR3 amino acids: CASSEGGSSTDKQYF. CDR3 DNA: TGTGCCAGCAGTGAGGGGGGATCTAGCACAGATAAGCAGTATTTT.

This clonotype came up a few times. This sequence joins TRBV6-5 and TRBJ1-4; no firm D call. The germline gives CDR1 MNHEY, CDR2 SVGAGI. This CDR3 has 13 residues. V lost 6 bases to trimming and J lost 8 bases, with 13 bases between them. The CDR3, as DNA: TGTGCCAGCAGATATGGGATCGGGGAAAAACTGTTTTTT. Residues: CASRYGIGEKLFF.

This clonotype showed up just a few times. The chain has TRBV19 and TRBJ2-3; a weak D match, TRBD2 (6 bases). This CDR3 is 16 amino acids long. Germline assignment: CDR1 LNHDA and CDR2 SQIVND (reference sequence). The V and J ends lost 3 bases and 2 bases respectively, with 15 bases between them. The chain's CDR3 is CASSILGGGTTDTQYF. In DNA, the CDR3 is TGTGCCAGTAGTATCCTTGGTGGAGGGACCACAGATACGCAGTATTTT.

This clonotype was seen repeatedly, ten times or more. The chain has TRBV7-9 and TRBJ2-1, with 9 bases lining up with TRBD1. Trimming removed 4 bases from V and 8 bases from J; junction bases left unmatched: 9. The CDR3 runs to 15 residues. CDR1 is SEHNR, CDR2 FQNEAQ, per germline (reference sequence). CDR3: CASSSFRDRADEQFF. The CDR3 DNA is TGTGCCAGCAGCTCTTTCCGGGACAGGGCCGATGAGCAGTTCTTC.

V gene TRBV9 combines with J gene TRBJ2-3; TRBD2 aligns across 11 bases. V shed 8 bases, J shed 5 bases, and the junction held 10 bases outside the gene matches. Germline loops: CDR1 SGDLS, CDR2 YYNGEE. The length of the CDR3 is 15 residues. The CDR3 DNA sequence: TGTGCCAGTCAAAATAGCGGGGGGGCTCTAGATACGCAGTATTTT. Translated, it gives CASQNSGGALDTQYF.

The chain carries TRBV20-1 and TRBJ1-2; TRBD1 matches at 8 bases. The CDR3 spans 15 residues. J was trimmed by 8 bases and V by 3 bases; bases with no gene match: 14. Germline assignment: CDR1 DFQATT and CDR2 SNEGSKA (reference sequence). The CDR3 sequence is CSARGRTGRGEGYTF. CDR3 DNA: TGCAGTGCTAGGGGGAGGACAGGGCGGGGAGAGGGCTACACCTTC.

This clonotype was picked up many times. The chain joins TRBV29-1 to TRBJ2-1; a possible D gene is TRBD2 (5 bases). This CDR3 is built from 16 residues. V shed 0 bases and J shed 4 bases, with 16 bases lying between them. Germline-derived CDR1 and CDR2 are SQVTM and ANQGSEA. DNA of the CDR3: TGCAGCGTTGAAGAAACCGGGATCCGAACATACAATGAGCAGTTCTTC. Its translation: CSVEETGIRTYNEQFF.

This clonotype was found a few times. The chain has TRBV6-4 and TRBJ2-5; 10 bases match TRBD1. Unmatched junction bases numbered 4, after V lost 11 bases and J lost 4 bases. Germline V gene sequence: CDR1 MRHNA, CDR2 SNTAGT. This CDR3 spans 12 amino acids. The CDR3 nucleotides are TGTGCCCCCTGGACAGGGGGAGAGACCCAGTACTTC. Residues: CAPWTGGETQYF.

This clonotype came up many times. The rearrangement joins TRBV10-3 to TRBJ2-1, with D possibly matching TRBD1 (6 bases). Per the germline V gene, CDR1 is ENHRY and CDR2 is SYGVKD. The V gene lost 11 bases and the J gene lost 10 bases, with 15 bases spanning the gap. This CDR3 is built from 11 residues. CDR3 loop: CAVSGVGEQFF. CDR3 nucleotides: TGTGCCGTGTCAGGGGTCGGGGAGCAGTTCTTC.

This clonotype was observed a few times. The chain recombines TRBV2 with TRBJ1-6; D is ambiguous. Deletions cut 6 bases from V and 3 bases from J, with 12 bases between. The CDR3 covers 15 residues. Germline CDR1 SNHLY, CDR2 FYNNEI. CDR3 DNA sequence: TGTGCCAGCAGGTCCGGGGATCACTATAATTCACCCCTCCACTTT. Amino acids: CASRSGDHYNSPLHF.

CDR3 loop: CASSSLPGQGYYNEQFF. The CDR3, as DNA: TGTGCCAGCAGCTCCTTACCGGGACAGGGGTACTACAATGAGCAGTTCTTC. This sequence joins TRBV7-9 and TRBJ2-1; TRBD1 matches 10 bases. Germline V gene sequence: CDR1 SEHNR, CDR2 FQNEAQ (reference sequence). V gave up 4 bases and J gave up 3 bases; unmatched junction bases: 9. There are 17 residues in the CDR3.

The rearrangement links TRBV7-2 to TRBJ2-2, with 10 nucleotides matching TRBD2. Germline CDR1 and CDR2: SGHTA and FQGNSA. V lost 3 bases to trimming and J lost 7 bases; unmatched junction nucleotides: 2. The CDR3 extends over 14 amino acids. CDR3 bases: TGTGCCAGCAGCTTTACTAGCGGGGTCGGGGAGCTGTTTTTT. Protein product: CASSFTSGVGELFF.

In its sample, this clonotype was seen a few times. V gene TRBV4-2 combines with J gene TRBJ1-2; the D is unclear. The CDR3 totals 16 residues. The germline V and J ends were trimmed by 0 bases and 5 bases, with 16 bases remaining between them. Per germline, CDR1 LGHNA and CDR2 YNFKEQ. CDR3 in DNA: TGTGCCAGCAGCCAAGAAGGAGGGCCGAACGTATATGGCTACACCTTC. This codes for CASSQEGGPNVYGYTF.

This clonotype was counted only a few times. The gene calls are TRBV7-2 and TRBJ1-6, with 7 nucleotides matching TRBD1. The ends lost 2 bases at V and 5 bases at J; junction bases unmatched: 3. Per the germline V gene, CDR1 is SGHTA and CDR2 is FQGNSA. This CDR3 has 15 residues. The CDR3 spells CASSLSRGHNSPLHF. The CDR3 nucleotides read TGTGCCAGCAGCTTATCGAGGGGGCATAATTCACCCCTCCACTTT.

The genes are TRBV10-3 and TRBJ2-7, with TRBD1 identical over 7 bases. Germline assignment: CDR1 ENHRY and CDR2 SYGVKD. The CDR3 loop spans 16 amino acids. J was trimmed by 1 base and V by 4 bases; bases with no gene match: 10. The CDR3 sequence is CAISVGPPGQSYEQYV. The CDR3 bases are TGTGCCATCAGTGTTGGGCCGCCGGGACAGTCCTACGAGCAGTACGTC.

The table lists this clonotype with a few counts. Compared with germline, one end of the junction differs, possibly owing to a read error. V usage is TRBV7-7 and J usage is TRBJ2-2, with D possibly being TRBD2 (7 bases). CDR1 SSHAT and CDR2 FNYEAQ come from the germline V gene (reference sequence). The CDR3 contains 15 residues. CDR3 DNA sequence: TGTGCTAGCAGCCCGTTGAGGGGGGGCGCCGGGGAGCTGTTTTTT. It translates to CASSPLRGGAGELFF.

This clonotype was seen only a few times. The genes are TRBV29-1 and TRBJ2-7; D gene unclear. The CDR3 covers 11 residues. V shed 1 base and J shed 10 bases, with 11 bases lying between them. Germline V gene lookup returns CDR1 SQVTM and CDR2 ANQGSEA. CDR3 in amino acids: CSVEAAGVQYF. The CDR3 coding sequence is TGCAGCGTTGAAGCCGCCGGTGTACAGTACTTC.

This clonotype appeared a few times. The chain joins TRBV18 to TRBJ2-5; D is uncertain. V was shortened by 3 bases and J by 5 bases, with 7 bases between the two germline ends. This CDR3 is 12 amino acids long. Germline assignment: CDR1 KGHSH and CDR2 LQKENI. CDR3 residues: CASSPSYETQYF. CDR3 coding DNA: TGTGCCAGCTCACCGTCATATGAGACCCAGTACTTC.

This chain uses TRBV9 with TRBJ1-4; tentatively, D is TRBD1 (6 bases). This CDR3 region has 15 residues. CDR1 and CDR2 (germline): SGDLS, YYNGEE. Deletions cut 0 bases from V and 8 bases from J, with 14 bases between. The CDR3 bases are TGTGCCAGCAGCGTAGAATGGGGGGGCTACGAAAAACTGTTTTTT. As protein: CASSVEWGGYEKLFF.

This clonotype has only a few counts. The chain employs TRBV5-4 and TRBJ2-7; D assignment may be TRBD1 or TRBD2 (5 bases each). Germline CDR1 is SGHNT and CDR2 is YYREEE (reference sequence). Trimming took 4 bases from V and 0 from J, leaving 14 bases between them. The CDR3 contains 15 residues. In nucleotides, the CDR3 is TGTGCCAGCAGCGGCCGGGACGGATCCTCCTACGAGCAGTACGTC. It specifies CASSGRDGSSYEQYV.

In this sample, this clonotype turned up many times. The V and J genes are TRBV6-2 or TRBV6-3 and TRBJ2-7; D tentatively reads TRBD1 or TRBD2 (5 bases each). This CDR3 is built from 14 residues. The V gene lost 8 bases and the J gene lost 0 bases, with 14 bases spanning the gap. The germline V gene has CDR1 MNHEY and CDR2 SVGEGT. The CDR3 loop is CASGPVGTSYEQYF. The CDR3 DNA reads TGTGCCAGCGGTCCTGTGGGGACCTCCTACGAGCAGTACTTC.

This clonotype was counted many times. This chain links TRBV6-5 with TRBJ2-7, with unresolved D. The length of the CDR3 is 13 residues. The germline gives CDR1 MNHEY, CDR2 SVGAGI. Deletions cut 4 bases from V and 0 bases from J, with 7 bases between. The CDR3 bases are TGTGCCAGCAGTTTCCGGACCTCCTACGAGCAGTACTTC. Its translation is CASSFRTSYEQYF.

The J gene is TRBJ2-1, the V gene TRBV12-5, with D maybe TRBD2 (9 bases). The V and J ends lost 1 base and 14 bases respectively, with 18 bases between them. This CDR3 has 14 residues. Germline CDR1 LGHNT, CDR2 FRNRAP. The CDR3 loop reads CASGLGGSGGQEFF. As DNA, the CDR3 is TGTGCTAGTGGTTTGGGAGGTAGCGGGGGACAGGAGTTCTTC.

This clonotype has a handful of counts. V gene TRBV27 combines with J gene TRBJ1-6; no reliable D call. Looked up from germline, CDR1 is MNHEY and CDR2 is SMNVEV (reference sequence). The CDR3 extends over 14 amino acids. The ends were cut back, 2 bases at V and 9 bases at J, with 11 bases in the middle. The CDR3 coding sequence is TGTGCCAGCAGTTTAGGGCAGCAATTTTCACCCCTCCACTTT. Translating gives CASSLGQQFSPLHF.

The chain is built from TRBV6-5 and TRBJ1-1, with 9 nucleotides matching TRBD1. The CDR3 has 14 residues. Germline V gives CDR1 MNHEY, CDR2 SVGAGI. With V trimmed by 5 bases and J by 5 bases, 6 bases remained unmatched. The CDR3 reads CASSHGQGSTEAFF. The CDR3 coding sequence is TGTGCCAGCAGTCACGGACAGGGGTCAACTGAAGCTTTCTTT.